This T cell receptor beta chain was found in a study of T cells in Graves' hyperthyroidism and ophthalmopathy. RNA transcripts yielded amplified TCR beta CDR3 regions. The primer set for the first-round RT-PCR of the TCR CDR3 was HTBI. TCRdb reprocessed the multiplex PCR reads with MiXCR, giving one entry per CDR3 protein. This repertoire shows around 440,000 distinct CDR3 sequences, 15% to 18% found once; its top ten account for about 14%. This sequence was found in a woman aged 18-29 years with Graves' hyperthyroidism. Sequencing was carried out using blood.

The CDR3 spells CSASAEGNQPQHF. The CDR3 bases are TGCAGTGCTAGTGCTGAGGGCAATCAGCCCCAGCATTTT. The rearrangement uses TRBV20-1 and TRBJ1-5; unclear D gene. The germline V gene encodes CDR1 DFQATT and CDR2 SNEGSKA (reference sequence). V was shortened by 3 bases and J by 2 bases, with 8 bases between the two germline ends. The CDR3 length is 13 residues.